The entry below describes one T cell receptor (beta chain). The antigen remains undetermined. This sample was included in a study of cytomegalovirus exposure and HLA in healthy donors. Whole-study findings and limits: Sequencing likely generated an artifact that appeared as a cluster of highly shared sequence variants. In a later analysis, V- and J-gene trimming of beta chains associated with a DCLRE1C missense variant, replicated independently.

The primer mix had 60 Vbeta and 13 Jbeta primers. Libraries were prepared by immunoSEQ multiplex PCR; TCRdb keeps only in-frame clonotypes and omits some of them. The sample shows roughly 130,000 clones, less than 85% of them seen only once. Germline values: CDR1 LNHNV, CDR2 YYDKDF (reference sequence). The CDR3 has 15 amino acids. V trimming: 5 bases; J trimming: 8 bases; junction bases outside the gene matches: 12. The source is a woman in her thirties or forties in good health and CMV-seropositive. The sample comprised PBMCs. The chain couples TRBV15 to TRBJ1-2; 9 positions agree with TRBD1. CDR3: CATSLGQGRNLGYTF. The DNA of the CDR3 is TGTGCCACCAGCCTTGGACAGGGGCGAAATTTGGGCTACACCTTC.